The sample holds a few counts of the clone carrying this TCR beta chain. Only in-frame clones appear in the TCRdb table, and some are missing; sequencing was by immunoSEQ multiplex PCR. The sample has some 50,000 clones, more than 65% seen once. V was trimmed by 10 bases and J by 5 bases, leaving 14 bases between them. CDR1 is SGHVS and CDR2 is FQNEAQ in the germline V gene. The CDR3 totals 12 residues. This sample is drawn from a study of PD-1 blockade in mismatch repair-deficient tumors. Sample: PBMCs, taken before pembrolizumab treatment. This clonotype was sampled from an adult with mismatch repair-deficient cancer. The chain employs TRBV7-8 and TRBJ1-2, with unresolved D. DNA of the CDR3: TGTGCCACCACATTAGCCCCATATGGCTACACCTTC. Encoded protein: CATTLAPYGYTF. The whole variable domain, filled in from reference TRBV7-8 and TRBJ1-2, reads GAGVSQSPRYKVAKRGQDVALRCDPISGHVSLFWYQQALGQGPEFLTYFQNEAQLDKSGLPSDRFFAERPEGSVSTLKIQRTQQEDSAVYLCATTLAPYGYTFGSGTRLTVV.